There are many counts of the clone carrying this T cell receptor beta chain. Its antigen remains unknown. Amplification of the TCR beta CDR3 regions used RNA transcripts (as template). RT-PCR in the first round used HTBI primers; a second-round multiplex PCR followed. In TCRdb, the multiplex PCR reads were re-called with MiXCR into one record per CDR3 protein. The sample contains 300,000 or so distinct CDR3 sequences, 17% of which appear only once. The data stem from a study of Graves' ophthalmopathy and Graves' hyperthyroidism. Study at large: Pretreatment peripheral blood was obtained at initial diagnosis.

Findings and limits, study-wide: Stable hyperthyroidism and ophthalmopathy were told apart by a 13-signature model, which achieved less than 90% sensitivity and almost 82% specificity. In blood, most expanded thyroid clonotypes above 0.001 frequency were also detected.

Germline V gene lookup returns CDR1 SGHTA and CDR2 FQGNSA. V was shortened by 7 bases and J by 10 bases, with 16 bases between the two germline ends. The CDR3 is 12 amino acids. The chain employs TRBV7-2 and TRBJ2-5; the D is unclear. The sequence was obtained from an adult man with Graves' ophthalmopathy. The material sequenced was peripheral blood. CDR3 coding DNA: TGTGCCAGCAAAACAGACGGGCCTGGCCAGTACTTC. Its protein is CASKTDGPGQYF.